Below, 21 T cell receptor beta chains from the same sample are listed, as sequenced in a study of shared clonotypes between healthy human individuals. The naive CD8 population came from CD45RO-negative cells selected for CCR7, without terminally differentiated effector memory CD45RA+ cells. TCRdb's copy holds only in-frame clones and misses some; the assay was immunoSEQ multiplex PCR. The sample includes 500,000 to 700,000 clones, about 95% of them seen just once. Sequencing was performed on naive CD8+ T cells sorted from blood. Receptors originate from a woman in her twenties or thirties in good health.

The rearrangement uses TRBV6-5 and TRBJ2-3; TRBD1 matches at 7 bases. There are 15 residues in the CDR3. Germline CDR1 and CDR2: MNHEY and SVGAGI. With 4 bases clipped from V and 0 bases from J, the junction kept 4 bases outside the gene matches. This CDR3 is CASSLTGASTDTQYF. DNA for the CDR3: TGTGCCAGCAGTTTAACAGGGGCGAGCACAGATACGCAGTATTTT.

The chain links TRBV27 to TRBJ1-5; perhaps TRBD1 as D (6 bases). Germline V lookup: CDR1 MNHEY, CDR2 SMNVEV (reference sequence). The CDR3 has 14 amino acids. With 6 bases removed from V and 7 bases from J, the gap between germline ends came to 16 bases. CDR3 sequence (DNA): TGTGCCAGCAGCATCTCAGGGGAGGGGCAGCCCCAGCATTTT. Its translation is CASSISGEGQPQHF.

This chain uses TRBV28 with TRBJ2-7; unclear D gene. Trimming removed 5 bases from V and 3 bases from J, with 8 bases in between. The CDR3 extends over 12 amino acids. Germline values: CDR1 MDHEN, CDR2 SYDVKM. This CDR3 reads CASSPQNYEQYF. DNA of the CDR3: TGTGCCAGCAGTCCCCAAAACTACGAGCAGTACTTC.

V gene TRBV28 combines with J gene TRBJ2-3; 7 bases map to TRBD2. Germline trimming cut 5 bases from V and 4 bases from J; bases unmatched to any gene: 18. Germline CDR1 is MDHEN and CDR2 is SYDVKM. This CDR3 is built from 18 residues. CDR3 in DNA: TGTGCCAGCAGTAAGGGCTGGGCTAGCGGAAAAGAACCAGATACGCAGTATTTT. Its protein is CASSKGWASGKEPDTQYF.

The chain combines TRBV27 with TRBJ2-2; possibly TRBD2 for D (5 bases). Germline V CDR1 and CDR2: MNHEY, SMNVEV (reference sequence). The V and J ends lost 4 bases and 6 bases respectively, with 9 bases between them. The CDR3 is 13 amino acids. CDR3 nucleotide sequence: TGTGCCAGCAGTTCCAGCGGTCCCGGGGAGCTGTTTTTT. It is translated as CASSSSGPGELFF.

This clone was seen a single time. The V gene is TRBV6-5, the J gene TRBJ2-7; 8 bases line up with TRBD2. The germline V gene encodes CDR1 MNHEY and CDR2 SVGAGI. V gave up 6 bases and J gave up 6 bases; unmatched junction bases: 13. The CDR3 is 15 residues long. In DNA form, the CDR3 reads TGTGCCAGCAGCCCCGGAGGAGCGGGAGTACTCGAGCAGTACTTC. Translation: CASSPGGAGVLEQYF.

The V call is TRBV7-9, the J call TRBJ1-5, with 8 bases lining up with TRBD1. The CDR3 sequence is 15 residues long. Germline CDR1 is SEHNR and CDR2 is FQNEAQ (reference sequence). V lost 7 bases, J lost 7 bases, and 12 bases stayed unmatched. The CDR3 DNA reads TGTGCCAGCACCCCCGGTCAGGGGGCTATACAGCCCCAGCATTTT. This gives the protein CASTPGQGAIQPQHF.

This chain joins TRBV25-1 and TRBJ1-3; tentative D call: TRBD1 (5 bases). The V end lost 7 bases, the J end lost 1 base, and 11 bases lay between the germline ends. This CDR3 is built from 14 residues. Germline values: CDR1 MGHDK, CDR2 SYGVNS. CDR3 nucleotide sequence: TGTGCCAGCATGGGGGGGGTTTCTGGAAACACCATATATTTT. Protein sequence: CASMGGVSGNTIYF.

The chain couples TRBV27 to TRBJ2-7; no definite D call. Germline V lookup: CDR1 MNHEY, CDR2 SMNVEV (reference sequence). The V gene lost 6 bases and the J gene lost 12 bases, with 21 bases spanning the gap. The CDR3 spans 13 residues. The CDR3 DNA reads as TGTGCCAGCAGCCACGGTGGACCCGGAGATAGGTACTTC. Protein product: CASSHGGPGDRYF.

This clone was counted only a few times. The V call is TRBV2, the J call TRBJ1-3, with no clear D. Trimming removed 3 bases at V and 0 bases at J, with 9 bases between. Germline V gene lookup returns CDR1 SNHLY and CDR2 FYNNEI. The CDR3 covers 15 residues. CDR3 coding DNA: TGTGCCAGCAGTGACGTAGCCTACTCTGGAAACACCATATATTTT. It yields the protein CASSDVAYSGNTIYF.

The genes are TRBV4-1 and TRBJ2-7; TRBD2 agrees at 8 bases. The CDR3 is 16 residues long. J was trimmed by 4 bases and V by 3 bases; bases with no gene match: 11. Germline V gene data show CDR1 as MGHRA and CDR2 as YSYEKL. The chain's CDR3 is CASSQVLSGRGYEQYF. Written as DNA, the CDR3 is TGCGCCAGCAGCCAGGTCCTCAGCGGGAGAGGTTACGAGCAGTACTTC.

The chain carries TRBV5-8 and TRBJ1-4, with 7 nucleotides matching TRBD1. Germline CDR1 SGHTS, CDR2 YDEGEE. Trimming at V came to 3 bases and at J to 0 bases, leaving 11 bases not matched to a gene. The CDR3 is 18 amino acids. CDR3 nucleotides: TGTGCCAGCAGCTCCCTGGGGGACAGCCTTTCAACTAATGAAAAACTGTTTTTT. As protein: CASSSLGDSLSTNEKLFF.

This sequence joins TRBV27 and TRBJ1-2; D perhaps matches TRBD1 (5 bases). CDR1 and CDR2 from the germline V gene are MNHEY and SMNVEV (reference sequence). CDR3 length: 17 residues. V dropped 6 bases and J dropped 8 bases, with 28 bases sitting between them. The DNA of the CDR3 is TGTGCCAGCAGCCCAGACCACGACATGACTCATAGGGGAGGCTACACCTTC. This sequence encodes CASSPDHDMTHRGGYTF.

The rearrangement joins TRBV19 to TRBJ2-6, with D possibly TRBD1 on 5 matching bases. The CDR3 consists of 13 residues. Germline V gene data show CDR1 as LNHDA and CDR2 as SQIVND (reference sequence). The V end lost 6 bases, the J end lost 6 bases, and 9 bases lay between the germline ends. The CDR3, as DNA: TGTGCCAGTAGAGGGGCCGTGGCCAACGTCCTGACTTTC. This translates into CASRGAVANVLTF.

The CDR3 region is CASRGHLGYEQYF. CDR3 DNA sequence: TGTGCCAGCAGGGGACACTTAGGCTACGAGCAGTACTTC. The chain carries TRBV28 and TRBJ2-7, with D perhaps TRBD1 (6 bases). V lost 6 bases and J lost 3, with 12 bases in between. This CDR3 has 13 amino acids. Looked up from germline, CDR1 is MDHEN and CDR2 is SYDVKM.

The chain combines TRBV2 with TRBJ1-3, with unresolved D. Germline-derived CDR1 and CDR2 are SNHLY and FYNNEI. The CDR3 has 14 amino acids. The V gene lost 1 base and the J gene lost 0 bases, with 4 bases spanning the gap. Here the CDR3 DNA reads TGTGCCAGCAGTGAAGGGAACTCTGGAAACACCATATATTTT. Encoded protein: CASSEGNSGNTIYF.

The rearrangement joins TRBV27 to TRBJ2-7; TRBD1 matches 7 bases. The CDR3 consists of 14 residues. Germline V gives CDR1 MNHEY, CDR2 SMNVEV (reference sequence). Trimming cost V 5 bases and J 3 bases; bases outside gene matches: 7. The CDR3: CASSPGTVHYEQYF. The DNA of the CDR3 is TGTGCCAGCAGTCCCGGGACAGTACACTACGAGCAGTACTTC.

The chain links TRBV19 to TRBJ2-5; no definite D call. Looked up from germline, CDR1 is LNHDA and CDR2 is SQIVND (reference sequence). Trimming removed 5 bases at V and 3 bases at J, with 10 bases between. The CDR3 is 13 amino acids. The CDR3 region has the DNA TGTGCCAGTAGTCAGTCAGGAGAAGAGACCCAGTACTTC. Residues: CASSQSGEETQYF.

V and J are TRBV4-1 and TRBJ2-3, with 8 bases lining up with TRBD2. CDR3 length equals 16 residues. The germline V gene has CDR1 MGHRA and CDR2 YSYEKL. The V and J ends lost 0 bases and 1 base, in that order; junction bases with no gene match: 3. This CDR3 reads CASSQEGGRRTDTQYF. In DNA, the CDR3 is TGCGCCAGCAGCCAAGAGGGCGGGAGGCGCACAGATACGCAGTATTTT.

CDR3 sequence reads: CAWSGVHTGELFF. Written as DNA, the CDR3 is TGTGCCTGGAGTGGAGTACACACCGGGGAGCTGTTTTTT. This sequence joins TRBV30 and TRBJ2-2; D remains unclear. V lost 1 base, J lost 3 bases, and 6 bases lay in between. The CDR3 is 13 residues long. The germline V gene has CDR1 GTSNPN and CDR2 SVGIG (reference sequence).

Comment on this clone: The same CDR3 can be traced to other DNA sequences in this sample. CDR3 nucleotide sequence: TGTGCCAGCAGCTTACAGCTAGCCAAAAACATTCAGTACTTC. It codes for CASSLQLAKNIQYF. The J gene is TRBJ2-4, the V gene TRBV28; no reliable D call. The CDR3 has 14 residues. Deletions cut 6 bases from V and 0 bases from J, with 9 bases between. Per germline, CDR1 MDHEN and CDR2 SYDVKM.